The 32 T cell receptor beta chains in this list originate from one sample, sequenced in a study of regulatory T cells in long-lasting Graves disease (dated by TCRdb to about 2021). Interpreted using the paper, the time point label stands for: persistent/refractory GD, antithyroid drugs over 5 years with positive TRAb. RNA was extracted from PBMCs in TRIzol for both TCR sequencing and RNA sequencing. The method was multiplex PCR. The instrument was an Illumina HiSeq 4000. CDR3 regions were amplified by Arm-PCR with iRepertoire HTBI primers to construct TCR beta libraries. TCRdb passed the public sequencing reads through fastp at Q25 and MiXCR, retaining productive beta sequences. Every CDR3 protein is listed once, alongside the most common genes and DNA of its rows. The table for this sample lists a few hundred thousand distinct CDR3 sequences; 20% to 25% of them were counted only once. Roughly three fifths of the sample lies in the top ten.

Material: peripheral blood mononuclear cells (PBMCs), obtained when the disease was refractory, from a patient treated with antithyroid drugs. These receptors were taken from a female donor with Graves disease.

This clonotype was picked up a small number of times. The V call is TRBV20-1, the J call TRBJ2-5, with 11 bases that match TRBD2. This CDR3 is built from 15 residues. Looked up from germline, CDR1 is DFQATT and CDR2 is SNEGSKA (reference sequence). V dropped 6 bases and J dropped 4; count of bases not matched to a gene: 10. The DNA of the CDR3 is TGCAGTGCCCACCTCACTAGCGGGGGAGCAGAGACCCAGTACTTC. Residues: CSAHLTSGGAETQYF.

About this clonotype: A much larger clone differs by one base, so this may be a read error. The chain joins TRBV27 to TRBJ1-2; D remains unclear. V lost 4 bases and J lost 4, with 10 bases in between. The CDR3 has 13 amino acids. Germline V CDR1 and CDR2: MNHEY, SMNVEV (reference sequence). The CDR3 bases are TGTGCCAGCAGTTACGGGGTCAGCTATGGCTACACCTTC. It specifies CASSYGVSYGYTF.

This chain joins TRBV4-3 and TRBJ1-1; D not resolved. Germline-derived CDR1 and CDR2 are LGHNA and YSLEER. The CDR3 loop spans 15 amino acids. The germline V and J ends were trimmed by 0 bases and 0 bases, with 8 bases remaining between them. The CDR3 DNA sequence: TGCGCCAGCAGCCAAGAACTTCAGGTGAACACTGAAGCTTTCTTT. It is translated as CASSQELQVNTEAFF.

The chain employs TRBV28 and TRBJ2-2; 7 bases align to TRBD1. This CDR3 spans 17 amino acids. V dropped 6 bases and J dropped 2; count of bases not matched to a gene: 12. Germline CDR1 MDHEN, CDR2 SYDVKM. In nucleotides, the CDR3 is TGTGCCAGCAGCTCCCCGGGGACAGCTGAAAACACCGGGGAGCTGTTTTTT. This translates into CASSSPGTAENTGELFF. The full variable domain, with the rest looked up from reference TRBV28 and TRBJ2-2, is DVKVTQSSRYLVKRTGEKVFLECVQDMDHENMFWYRQDPGLGLRLIYFSYDVKMKEKGDIPEGYSVSREKKERFSLILESASTNQTSMYLCASSSPGTAENTGELFFGEGSRLTVL.

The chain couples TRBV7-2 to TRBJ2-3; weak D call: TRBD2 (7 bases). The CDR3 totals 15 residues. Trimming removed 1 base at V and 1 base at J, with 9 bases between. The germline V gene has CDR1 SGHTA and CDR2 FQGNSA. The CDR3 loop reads CASSLEGGGTDTQYF. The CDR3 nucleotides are TGTGCCAGCAGCTTAGAGGGGGGGGGCACAGATACGCAGTATTTT.

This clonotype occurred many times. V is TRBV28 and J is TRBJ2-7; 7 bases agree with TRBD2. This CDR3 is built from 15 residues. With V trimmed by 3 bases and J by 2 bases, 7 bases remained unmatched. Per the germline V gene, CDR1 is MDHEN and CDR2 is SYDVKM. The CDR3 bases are TGTGCCAGCAGTTTTCTAGCGGTGCGAACCTACGAGCAGTACTTC. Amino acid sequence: CASSFLAVRTYEQYF.

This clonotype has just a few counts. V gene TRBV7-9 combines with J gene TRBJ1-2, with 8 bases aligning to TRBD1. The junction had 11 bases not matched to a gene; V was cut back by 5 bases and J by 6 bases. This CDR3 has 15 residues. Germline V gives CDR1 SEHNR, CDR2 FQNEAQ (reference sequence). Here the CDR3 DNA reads TGTGCCAGCAGCCAAATTACATGGACAGGGAATGGCTACACCTTC. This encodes CASSQITWTGNGYTF.

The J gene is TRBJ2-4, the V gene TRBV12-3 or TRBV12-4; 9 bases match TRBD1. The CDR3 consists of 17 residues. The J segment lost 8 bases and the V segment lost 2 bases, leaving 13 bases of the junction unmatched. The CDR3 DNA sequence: TGTGCCAGCAGTTTAATCTTAGGAGGGGACAGGGATTACATTCAGTACTTC. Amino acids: CASSLILGGDRDYIQYF.

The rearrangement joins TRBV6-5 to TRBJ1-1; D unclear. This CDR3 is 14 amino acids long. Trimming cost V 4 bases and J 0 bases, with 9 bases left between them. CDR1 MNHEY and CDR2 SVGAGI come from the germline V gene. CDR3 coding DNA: TGTGCCAGCAGTTTGGGTGAGATGAACACTGAAGCTTTCTTT. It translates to CASSLGEMNTEAFF.

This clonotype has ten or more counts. The CDR3 nucleotides read TGTGCCATCAGTGACCCTAGACAGGGGATAAGTAACGAGCAGTACTTC. This codes for CAISDPRQGISNEQYF. V usage is TRBV10-3 and J usage is TRBJ2-7; 8 bases fit TRBD1. The germline V gene encodes CDR1 ENHRY and CDR2 SYGVKD. This CDR3 is built from 16 residues. The trim removed 3 bases at V and 5 bases at J, leaving 12 bases unmatched.

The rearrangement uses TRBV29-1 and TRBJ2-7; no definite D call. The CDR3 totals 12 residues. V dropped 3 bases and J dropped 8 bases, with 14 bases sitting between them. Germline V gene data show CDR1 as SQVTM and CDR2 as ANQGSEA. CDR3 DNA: TGCAGCGTTGAGGCCTCCCCCAGCAAGCAGTACTTC. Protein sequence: CSVEASPSKQYF.

CDR3 sequence (DNA): TGTGCCAGCAACCCGACAGGGAACACTGAAGCTTTCTTT. Its protein product is CASNPTGNTEAFF. The V gene is TRBV7-2, the J gene TRBJ1-1; a weak D match, TRBD1 (6 bases). The CDR3 length is 13 residues. Germline V CDR1 and CDR2: SGHTA, FQGNSA. The V and J ends lost 7 bases and 1 base respectively, with 10 bases between them. Combining the CDR3 with reference TRBV7-2 and TRBJ1-1 gives the whole variable domain GAGVSQSPSNKVTEKGKDVELRCDPISGHTALYWYRQSLGQGLEFLIYFQGNSAPDKSGLPSDRFSAERTGGSVSTLTIQRTQQEDSAVYLCASNPTGNTEAFFGQGTRLTVV.

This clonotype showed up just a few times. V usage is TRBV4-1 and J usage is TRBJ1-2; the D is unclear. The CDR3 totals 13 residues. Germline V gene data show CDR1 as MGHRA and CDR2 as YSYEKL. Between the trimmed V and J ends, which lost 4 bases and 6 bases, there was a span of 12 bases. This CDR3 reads CASSPLLRDGYTF. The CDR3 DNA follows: TGCGCCAGCAGCCCCCTCTTAAGGGATGGCTACACCTTC.

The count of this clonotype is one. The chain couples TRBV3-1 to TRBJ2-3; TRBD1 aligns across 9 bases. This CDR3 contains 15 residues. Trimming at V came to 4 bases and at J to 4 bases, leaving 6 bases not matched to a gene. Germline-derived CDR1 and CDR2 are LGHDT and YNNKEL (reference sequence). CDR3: CASSPGTGTADTQYF. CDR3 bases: TGTGCCAGCAGCCCAGGGACAGGGACTGCAGATACGCAGTATTTT.

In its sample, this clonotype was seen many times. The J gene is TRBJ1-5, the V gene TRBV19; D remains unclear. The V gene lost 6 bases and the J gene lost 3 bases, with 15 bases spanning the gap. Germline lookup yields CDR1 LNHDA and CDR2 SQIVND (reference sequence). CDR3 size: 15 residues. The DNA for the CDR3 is TGTGCCAGTAGCCTCAGAGGAGTGTCCAATCAGCCCCAGCATTTT. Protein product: CASSLRGVSNQPQHF. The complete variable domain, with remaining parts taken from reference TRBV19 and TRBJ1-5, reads DGGITQSPKYLFRKEGQNVTLSCEQNLNHDAMYWYRQDPGQGLRLIYYSQIVNDFQKGDIAEGYSVSREKKESFPLTVTSAQKNPTAFYLCASSLRGVSNQPQHFGDGTRLSIL.

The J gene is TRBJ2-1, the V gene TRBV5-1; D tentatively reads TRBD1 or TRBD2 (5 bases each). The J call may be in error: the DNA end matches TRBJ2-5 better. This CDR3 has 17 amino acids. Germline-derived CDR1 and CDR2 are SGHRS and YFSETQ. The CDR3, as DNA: TGCGCCAGCAGCCCGGGGACCCGAGGGGATTACGGAGAGACCCAGTACTTC. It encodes CASSPGTRGDYGETQYF.

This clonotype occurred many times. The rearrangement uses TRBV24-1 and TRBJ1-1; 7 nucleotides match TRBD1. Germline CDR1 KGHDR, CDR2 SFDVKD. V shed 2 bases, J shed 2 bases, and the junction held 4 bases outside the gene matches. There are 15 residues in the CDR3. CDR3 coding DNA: TGTGCCACCAGTGATTCGCCAGGGGGAAACACTGAAGCTTTCTTT. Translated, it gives CATSDSPGGNTEAFF.

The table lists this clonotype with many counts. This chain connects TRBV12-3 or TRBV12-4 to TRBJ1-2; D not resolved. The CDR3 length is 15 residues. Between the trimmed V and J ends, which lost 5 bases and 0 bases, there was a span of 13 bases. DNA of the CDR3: TGTGCCAGCAGTGATTACGGACTTACTAACTATGGCTACACCTTC. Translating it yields CASSDYGLTNYGYTF.

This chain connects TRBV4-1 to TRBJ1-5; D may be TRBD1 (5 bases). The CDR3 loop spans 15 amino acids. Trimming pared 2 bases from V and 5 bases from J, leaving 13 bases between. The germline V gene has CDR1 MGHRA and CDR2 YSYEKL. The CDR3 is CASSQRQGSDQPQHF. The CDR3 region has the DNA TGCGCCAGCAGCCAACGTCAGGGATCGGATCAGCCCCAGCATTTT.

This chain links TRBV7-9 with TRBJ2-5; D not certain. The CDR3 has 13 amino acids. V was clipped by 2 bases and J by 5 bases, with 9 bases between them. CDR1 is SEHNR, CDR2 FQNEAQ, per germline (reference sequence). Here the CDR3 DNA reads TGTGCCAGCAGCTTAAACGTTGCGGAGACCCAGTACTTC. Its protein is CASSLNVAETQYF.

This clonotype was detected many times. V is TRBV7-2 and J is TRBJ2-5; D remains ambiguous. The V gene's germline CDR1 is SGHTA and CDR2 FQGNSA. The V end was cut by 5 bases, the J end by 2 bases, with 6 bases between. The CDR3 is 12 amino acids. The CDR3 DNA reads TGTGCCAGCAGCCTATTACAAGAGACCCAGTACTTC. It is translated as CASSLLQETQYF.

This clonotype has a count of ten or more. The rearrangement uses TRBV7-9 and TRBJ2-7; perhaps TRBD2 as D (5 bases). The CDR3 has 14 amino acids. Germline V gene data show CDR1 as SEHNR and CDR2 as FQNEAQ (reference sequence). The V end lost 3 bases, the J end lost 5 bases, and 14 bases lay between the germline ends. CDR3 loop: CASSFESGLNEQYF. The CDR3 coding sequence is TGTGCCAGCAGCTTCGAGTCGGGGTTGAACGAGCAGTACTTC.

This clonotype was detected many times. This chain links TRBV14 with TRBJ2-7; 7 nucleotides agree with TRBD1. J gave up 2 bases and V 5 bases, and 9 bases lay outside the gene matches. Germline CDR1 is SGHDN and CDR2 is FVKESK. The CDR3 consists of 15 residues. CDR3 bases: TGTGCCAGCAGCTCGGGACAGAGATCCACCTACGAGCAGTACTTC. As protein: CASSSGQRSTYEQYF.

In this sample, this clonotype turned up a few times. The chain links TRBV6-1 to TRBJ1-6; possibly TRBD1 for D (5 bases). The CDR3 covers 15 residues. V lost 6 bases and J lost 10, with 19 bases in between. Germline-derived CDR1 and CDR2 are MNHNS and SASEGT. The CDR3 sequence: CASRRGRVGASPLHF. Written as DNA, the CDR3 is TGTGCCAGCAGACGGGGACGAGTGGGTGCATCACCCCTCCACTTT.

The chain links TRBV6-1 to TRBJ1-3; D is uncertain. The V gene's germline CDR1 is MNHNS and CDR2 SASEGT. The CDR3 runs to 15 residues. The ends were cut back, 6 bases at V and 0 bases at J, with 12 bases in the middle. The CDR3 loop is CASSQLLSSGNTIYF. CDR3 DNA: TGTGCCAGCAGCCAGCTACTGAGCTCTGGAAACACCATATATTTT.

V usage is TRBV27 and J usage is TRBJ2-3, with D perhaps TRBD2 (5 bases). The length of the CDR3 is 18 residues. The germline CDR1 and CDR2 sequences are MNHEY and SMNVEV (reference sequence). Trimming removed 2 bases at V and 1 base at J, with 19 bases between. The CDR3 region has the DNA TGTGCCAGCAGTTTACTAGTCGGAGCGGAGATGGGCACAGATACGCAGTATTTT. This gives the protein CASSLLVGAEMGTDTQYF.

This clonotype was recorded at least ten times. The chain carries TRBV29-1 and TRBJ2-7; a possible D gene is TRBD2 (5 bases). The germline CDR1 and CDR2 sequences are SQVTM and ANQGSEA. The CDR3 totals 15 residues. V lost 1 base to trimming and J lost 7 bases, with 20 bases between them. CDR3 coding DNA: TGCAGCGTTGAAGTGCACGGCGGCGGGCCTGGGGAGCAGTACTTC. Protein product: CSVEVHGGGPGEQYF.

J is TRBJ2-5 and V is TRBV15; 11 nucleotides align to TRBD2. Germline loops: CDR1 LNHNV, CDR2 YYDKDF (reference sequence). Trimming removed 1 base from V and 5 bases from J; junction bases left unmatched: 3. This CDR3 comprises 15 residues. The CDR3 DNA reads TGTGCCACCAGCAGAGTCAGGACTAGCGGGGAGACCCAGTACTTC. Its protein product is CATSRVRTSGETQYF.

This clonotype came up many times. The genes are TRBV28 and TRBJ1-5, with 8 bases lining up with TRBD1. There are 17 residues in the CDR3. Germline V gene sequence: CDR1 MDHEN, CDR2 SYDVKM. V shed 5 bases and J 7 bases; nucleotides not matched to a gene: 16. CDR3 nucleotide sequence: TGTGCCAGCAGTCCCCCCCCGCTCCAGGGGGCAGGGCAGCCCCAGCATTTT. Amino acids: CASSPPPLQGAGQPQHF.

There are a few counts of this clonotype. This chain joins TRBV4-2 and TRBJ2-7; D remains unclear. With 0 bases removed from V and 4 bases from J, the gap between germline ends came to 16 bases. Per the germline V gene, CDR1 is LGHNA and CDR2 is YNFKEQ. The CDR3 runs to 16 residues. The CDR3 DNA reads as TGTGCCAGCAGCCAAGAATCTTCTTGGGGTCCGTACGAGCAGTACTTC. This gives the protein CASSQESSWGPYEQYF.

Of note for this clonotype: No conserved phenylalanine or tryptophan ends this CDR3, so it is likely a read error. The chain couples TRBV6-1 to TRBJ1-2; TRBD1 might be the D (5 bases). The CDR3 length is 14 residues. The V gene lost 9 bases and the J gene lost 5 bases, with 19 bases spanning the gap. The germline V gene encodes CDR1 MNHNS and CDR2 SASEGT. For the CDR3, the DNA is TGTGCCAGTGGGGGTAGAACGGAGTTATATGGCTACACCTCC. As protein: CASGGRTELYGYTS.

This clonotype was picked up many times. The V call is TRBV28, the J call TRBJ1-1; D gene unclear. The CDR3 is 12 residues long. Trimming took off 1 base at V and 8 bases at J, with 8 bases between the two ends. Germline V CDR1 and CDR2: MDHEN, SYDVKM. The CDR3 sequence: CASSLYSNEAFF. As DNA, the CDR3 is TGTGCCAGCAGTTTATACAGTAACGAAGCTTTCTTT.